The present entry profiles one T cell receptor (beta chain) with its context. Germline loops: CDR1 DFQATT, CDR2 SNEGSKA (reference sequence). The germline V and J ends were trimmed by 1 base and 7 bases, with 17 bases remaining between them. The CDR3 sequence is 15 residues long. MiXCR, run by TCRdb on the 5' RACE reads, gives a single entry per CDR3 protein. The data contain around 530,000 distinct CDR3 sequences, 13% to 15% of them seen just once; the ten biggest clones take up roughly 0.46%. The sample originates from a study of identical twins. The data also belong to a second study, concerning yellow fever vaccine responses in identical twins.

What was sequenced was CD4+ T cells sorted from blood. This rearrangement joins TRBV20-1 to TRBJ2-4; a weak D match, TRBD2 (6 bases). The receptor comes from a woman between 18 and 30 years old in good health. The CDR3 DNA is TGCAGTGCTAGAGCCCCCAGCGGGCGCTTTAACATTCAGTACTTC. Translated, it gives CSARAPSGRFNIQYF.